This TCR beta chain was documented in a study of T cell repertoires in cytomegalovirus infection. TCRdb recomputed calls from the reads with MiXCR, one row per CDR3 protein. Of 300,000 to 400,000 distinct CDR3 sequences listed, over 7.5% are singletons. About this clonotype itself: This may stem from a read error, because a much larger clone lies one nucleotide away.

Trimming pared 5 bases from V and 4 bases from J, leaving 23 bases between. Germline V lookup: CDR1 SGHVS, CDR2 FQNEAQ. The CDR3 consists of 17 residues. The clonotype originates from a human donor in good health (CMV status not recorded). Some clones in this sample may be carry-over from other donors' samples. The specimen was PBMCs. V and J are TRBV7-8 and TRBJ1-2; D uncertain. The DNA for the CDR3 is TGTGCCAGCAGCCCAACGGGTTGGAAATGGGAAGCCTATGGCTACACCTTC. Its protein is CASSPTGWKWEAYGYTF. Together with reference TRBV7-8 and TRBJ1-2, the CDR3 gives the full variable domain: GAGVSQSPRYKVAKRGQDVALRCDPISGHVSLFWYQQALGQGPEFLTYFQNEAQLDKSGLPSDRFFAERPEGSVSTLKIQRTQQEDSAVYLCASSPTGWKWEAYGYTFGSGTRLTVV.